The subject of this entry is one TCR beta chain. The antigen remains unidentified. A read error may produce the germline difference seen at one junction end. The CDR3 has 14 amino acids. The germline CDR1 and CDR2 sequences are MNHEY and SVGAGI. The sample comes from a study of cytomegalovirus exposure and HLA in healthy donors. Study-wide findings and caveats: Immune exposure was documented only through CMV serostatus.

The PCR used 60 Vbeta and 13 Jbeta primers. Sequenced by immunoSEQ multiplex PCR; TCRdb stores in-frame clones only, minus some. The repertoire has 98,000 or so clones, 70% to 80% of them found once; the top ten carry roughly 8%. The sequence was obtained from a female donor in good health and CMV-seronegative. Sequencing input: PBMCs. This rearrangement joins TRBV6-5 to TRBJ2-1; TRBD2 aligns across 9 bases. CDR3 nucleotide sequence: TGTGCCAGCAGGGAGCGGGGGGCTTACAATGGGCAGTTCTTC. Translated: CASRERGAYNGQFF.